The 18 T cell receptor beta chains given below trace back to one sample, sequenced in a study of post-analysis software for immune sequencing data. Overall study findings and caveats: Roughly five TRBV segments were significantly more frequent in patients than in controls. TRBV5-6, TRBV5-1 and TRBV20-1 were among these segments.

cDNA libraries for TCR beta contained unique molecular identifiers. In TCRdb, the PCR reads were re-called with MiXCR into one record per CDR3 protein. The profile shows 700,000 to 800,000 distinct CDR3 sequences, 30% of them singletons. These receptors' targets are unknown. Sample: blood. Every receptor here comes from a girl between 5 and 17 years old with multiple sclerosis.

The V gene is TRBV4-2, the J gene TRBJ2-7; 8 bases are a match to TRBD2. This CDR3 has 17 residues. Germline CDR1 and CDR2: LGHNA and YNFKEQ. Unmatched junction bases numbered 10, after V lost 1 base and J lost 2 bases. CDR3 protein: CASSQGFGGGRTYEQYF. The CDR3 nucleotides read TGTGCCAGCAGCCAAGGTTTCGGCGGGGGGCGAACCTACGAGCAGTACTTC.

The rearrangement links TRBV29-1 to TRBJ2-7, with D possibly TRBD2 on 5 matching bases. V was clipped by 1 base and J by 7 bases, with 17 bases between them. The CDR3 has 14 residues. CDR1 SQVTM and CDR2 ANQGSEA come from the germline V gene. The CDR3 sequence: CSVEGSTPTGEQYF. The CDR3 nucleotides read TGCAGCGTTGAAGGGTCTACCCCCACGGGGGAGCAGTACTTC.

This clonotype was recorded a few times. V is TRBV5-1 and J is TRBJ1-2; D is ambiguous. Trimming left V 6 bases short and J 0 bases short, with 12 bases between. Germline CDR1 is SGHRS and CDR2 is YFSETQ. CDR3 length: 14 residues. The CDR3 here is CASNPDGANYGYTF. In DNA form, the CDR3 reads TGCGCCAGCAACCCCGACGGAGCTAACTATGGCTACACCTTC.

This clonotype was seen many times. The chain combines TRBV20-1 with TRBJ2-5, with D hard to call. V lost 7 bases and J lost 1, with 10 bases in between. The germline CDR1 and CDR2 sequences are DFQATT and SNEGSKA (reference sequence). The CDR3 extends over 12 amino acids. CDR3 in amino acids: CSVGLPQETQYF. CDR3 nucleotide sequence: TGCAGTGTTGGGCTACCCCAAGAGACCCAGTACTTC.

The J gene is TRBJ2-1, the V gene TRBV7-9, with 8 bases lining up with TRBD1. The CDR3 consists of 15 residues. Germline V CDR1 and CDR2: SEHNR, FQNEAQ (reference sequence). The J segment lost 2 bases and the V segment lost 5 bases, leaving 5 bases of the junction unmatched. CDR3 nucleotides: TGTGCCAGCAGCCCAGGGGGCGTCACCTACAATGAGCAGTTCTTC. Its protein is CASSPGGVTYNEQFF.

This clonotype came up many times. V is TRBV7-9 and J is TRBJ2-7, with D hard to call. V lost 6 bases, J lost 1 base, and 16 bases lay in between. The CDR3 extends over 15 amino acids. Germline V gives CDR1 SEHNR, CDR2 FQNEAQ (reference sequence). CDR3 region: CASSTSFQVSYEQYF. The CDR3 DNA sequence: TGTGCCAGCAGTACCTCCTTCCAAGTTTCCTACGAGCAGTACTTC. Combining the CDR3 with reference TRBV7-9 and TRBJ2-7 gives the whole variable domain DTGVSQNPRHKITKRGQNVTFRCDPISEHNRLYWYRQTLGQGPEFLTYFQNEAQLEKSRLLSDRFSAERPKGSFSTLEIQRTEQGDSAMYLCASSTSFQVSYEQYFGPGTRLTVT.

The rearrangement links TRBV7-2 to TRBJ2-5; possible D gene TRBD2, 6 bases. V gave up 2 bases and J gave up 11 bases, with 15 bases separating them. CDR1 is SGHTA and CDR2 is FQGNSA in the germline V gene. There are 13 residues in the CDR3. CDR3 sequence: CASSLNGGGEQYF. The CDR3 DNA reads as TGTGCCAGCAGCTTAAACGGGGGAGGAGAGCAGTACTTC.

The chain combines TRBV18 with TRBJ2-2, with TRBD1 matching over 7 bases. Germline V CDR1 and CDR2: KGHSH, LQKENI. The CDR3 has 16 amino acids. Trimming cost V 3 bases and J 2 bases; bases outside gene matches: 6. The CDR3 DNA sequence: TGTGCCAGCTCACCCAACAGGGGACGAAACACCGGGGAGCTGTTTTTT. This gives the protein CASSPNRGRNTGELFF.

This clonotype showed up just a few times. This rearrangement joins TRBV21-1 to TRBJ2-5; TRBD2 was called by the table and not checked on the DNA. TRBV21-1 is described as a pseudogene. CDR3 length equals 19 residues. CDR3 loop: CASSTWTGTSGRGQETQYF. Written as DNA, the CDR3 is TGTGCCAGCAGCACCTGGACTGGGACTAGCGGGAGAGGTCAAGAGACCCAGTACTTC.

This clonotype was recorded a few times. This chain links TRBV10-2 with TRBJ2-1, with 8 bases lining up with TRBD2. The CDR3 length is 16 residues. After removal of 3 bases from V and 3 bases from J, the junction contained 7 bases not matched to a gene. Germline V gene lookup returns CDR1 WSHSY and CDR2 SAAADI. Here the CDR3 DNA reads TGCGCCAGCAGTGAACTCGGCGGGAGGAACTACAATGAGCAGTTCTTC. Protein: CASSELGGRNYNEQFF.

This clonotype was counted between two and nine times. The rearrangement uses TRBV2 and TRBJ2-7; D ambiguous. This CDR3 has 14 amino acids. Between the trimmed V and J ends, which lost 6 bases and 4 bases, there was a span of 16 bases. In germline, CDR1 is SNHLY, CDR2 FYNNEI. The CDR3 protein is CASRREVRAYEQYF. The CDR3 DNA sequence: TGTGCCAGCAGGAGAGAGGTTCGGGCTTACGAGCAGTACTTC.

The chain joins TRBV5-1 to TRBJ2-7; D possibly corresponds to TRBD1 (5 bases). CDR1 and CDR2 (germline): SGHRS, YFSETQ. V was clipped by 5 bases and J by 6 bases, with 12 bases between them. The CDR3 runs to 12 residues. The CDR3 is CASRGPGREQYF. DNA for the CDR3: TGCGCCAGCAGGGGCCCAGGGCGCGAGCAGTACTTC.

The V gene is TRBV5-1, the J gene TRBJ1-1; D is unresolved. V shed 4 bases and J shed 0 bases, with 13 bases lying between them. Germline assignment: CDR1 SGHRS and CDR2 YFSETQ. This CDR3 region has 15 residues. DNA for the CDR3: TGCGCCAGCAGCCGATCCGTCGATATGAACACTGAAGCTTTCTTT. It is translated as CASSRSVDMNTEAFF.

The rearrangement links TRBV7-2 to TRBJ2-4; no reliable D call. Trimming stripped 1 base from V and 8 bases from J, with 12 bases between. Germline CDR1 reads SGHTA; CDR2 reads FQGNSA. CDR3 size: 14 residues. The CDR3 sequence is CASSLGPSGYIQYF. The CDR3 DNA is TGTGCCAGCAGCTTAGGCCCCTCCGGGTACATTCAGTACTTC.

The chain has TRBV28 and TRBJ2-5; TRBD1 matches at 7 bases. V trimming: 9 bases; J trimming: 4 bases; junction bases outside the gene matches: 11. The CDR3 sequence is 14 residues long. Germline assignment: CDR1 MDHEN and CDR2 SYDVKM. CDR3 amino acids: CASSPTGAGETQYF. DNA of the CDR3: TGTGCCAGTAGTCCTACAGGGGCGGGAGAGACCCAGTACTTC.

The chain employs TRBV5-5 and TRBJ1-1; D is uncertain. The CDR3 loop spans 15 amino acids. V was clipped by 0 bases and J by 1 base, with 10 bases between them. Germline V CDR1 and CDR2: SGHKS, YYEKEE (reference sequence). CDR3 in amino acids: CASSLARQRNTEAFF. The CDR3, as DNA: TGTGCCAGCAGCTTGGCACGCCAGAGGAACACTGAAGCTTTCTTT.

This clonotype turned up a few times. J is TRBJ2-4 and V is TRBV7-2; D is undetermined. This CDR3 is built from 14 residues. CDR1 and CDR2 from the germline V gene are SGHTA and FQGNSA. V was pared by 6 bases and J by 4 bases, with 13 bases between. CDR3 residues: CASSPKGGKNIQYF. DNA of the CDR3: TGTGCCAGCAGTCCTAAGGGCGGTAAAAACATTCAGTACTTC.

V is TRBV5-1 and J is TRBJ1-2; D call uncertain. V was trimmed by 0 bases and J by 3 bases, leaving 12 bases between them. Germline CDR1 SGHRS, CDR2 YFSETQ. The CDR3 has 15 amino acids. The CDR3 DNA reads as TGCGCCAGCAGCTTGGCCGACACCCTGGACTATGGCTACACCTTC. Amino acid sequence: CASSLADTLDYGYTF.